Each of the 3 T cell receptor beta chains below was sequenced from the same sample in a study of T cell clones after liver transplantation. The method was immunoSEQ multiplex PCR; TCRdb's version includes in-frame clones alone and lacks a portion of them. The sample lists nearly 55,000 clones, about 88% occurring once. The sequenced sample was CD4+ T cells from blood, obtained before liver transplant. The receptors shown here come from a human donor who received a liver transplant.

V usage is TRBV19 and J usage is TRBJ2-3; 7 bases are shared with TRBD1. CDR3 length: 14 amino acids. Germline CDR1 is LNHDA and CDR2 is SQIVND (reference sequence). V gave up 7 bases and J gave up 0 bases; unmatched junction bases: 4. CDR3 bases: TGTGCCAGTAAATCACAGGGGAGCACAGATACGCAGTATTTT. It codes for CASKSQGSTDTQYF.

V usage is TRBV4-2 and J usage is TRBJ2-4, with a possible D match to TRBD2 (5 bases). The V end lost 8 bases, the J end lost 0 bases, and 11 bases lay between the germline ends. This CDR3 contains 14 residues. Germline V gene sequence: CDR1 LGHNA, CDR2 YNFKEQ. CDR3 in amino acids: CASPREKAKNIQYF. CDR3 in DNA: TGTGCCAGCCCACGGGAAAAAGCCAAAAACATTCAGTACTTC.

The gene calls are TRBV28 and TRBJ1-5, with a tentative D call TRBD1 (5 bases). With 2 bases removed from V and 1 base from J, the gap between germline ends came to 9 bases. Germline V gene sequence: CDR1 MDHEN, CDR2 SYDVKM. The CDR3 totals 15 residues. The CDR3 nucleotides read TGTGCCAGCAGTTTAAGGGGAAGGAGCAATCAGCCCCAGCATTTT. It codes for CASSLRGRSNQPQHF.